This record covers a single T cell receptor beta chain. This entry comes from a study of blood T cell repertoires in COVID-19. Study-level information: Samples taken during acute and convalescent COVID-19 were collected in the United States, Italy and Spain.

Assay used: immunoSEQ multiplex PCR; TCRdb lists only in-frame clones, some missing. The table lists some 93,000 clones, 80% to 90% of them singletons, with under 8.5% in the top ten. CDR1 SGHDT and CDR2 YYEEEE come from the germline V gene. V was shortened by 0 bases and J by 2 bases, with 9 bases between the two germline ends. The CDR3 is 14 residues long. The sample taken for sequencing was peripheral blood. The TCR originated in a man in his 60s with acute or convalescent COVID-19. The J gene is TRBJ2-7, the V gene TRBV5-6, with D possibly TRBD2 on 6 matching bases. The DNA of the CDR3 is TGTGCCAGCAGCTTGGGTACGGGAGCCTACGAGCAGTACTTC. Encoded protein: CASSLGTGAYEQYF.